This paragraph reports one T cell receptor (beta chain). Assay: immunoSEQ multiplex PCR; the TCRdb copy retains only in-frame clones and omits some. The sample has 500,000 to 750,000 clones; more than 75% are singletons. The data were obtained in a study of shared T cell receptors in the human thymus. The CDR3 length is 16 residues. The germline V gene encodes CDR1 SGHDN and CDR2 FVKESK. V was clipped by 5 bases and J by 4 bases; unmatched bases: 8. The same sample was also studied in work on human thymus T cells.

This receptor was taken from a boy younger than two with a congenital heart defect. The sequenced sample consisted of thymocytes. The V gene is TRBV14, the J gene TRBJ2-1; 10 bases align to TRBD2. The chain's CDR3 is CASSYNSGRKYNEQFF. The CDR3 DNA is TGTGCCAGCAGCTATAATAGCGGGAGGAAATACAATGAGCAGTTCTTC.